This T cell receptor beta chain was retrieved from a study of shared clonotypes between healthy human individuals. The V gene's germline CDR1 is SGHDN and CDR2 FVKESK. The CDR3 has 16 amino acids. The germline V and J ends were trimmed by 0 bases and 2 bases, with 13 bases remaining between them. Clones were sequenced by immunoSEQ multiplex PCR, and TCRdb holds only the in-frame ones, with some missing. The sample has around 450,000 clones, roughly 83% seen once; the top ten hold roughly 13%. The sample was PBMCs. The clonotype comes from a woman aged 35 to 49 in good health. Some clones in this sample may be carry-over from other donors' samples. The chain employs TRBV14 and TRBJ1-2; unclear D gene. In DNA, the CDR3 is TGTGCCAGCAGCCAAGATATGACCCGAGTCAACTATGGCTACACCTTC. It encodes CASSQDMTRVNYGYTF.